A selection of T cell receptor beta chains follows, all from one sample in a study of T cells in localized non-small cell lung cancer. Profiling relied on immunoSEQ multiplex PCR, and the TCRdb table lists in-frame clones only, not all of them. The top ten hold 0.9% to 1.4% of the sample, which has fewer than 30,000 clones, 70% to 90% seen once. The sequencing here drew on peripheral blood, taken before any cancer treatment. The receptors stem from a woman aged 40-75 years with stage I lung adenocarcinoma. Both conserved end residues are part of each CDR3. Fields, in order: J gene, D gene, V gene, clone size, CDR3 DNA, CDR3 protein. The D gene is left open where the match is weak. Expanded clones get a size class; other rows say once, few or many, or leave the size out.

>TRBJ2-1|-|TRBV5-4|-
TGTGCCAGCAGCTTGGACCCTGCCCCCTACAATGAGCAGTTCTTC
CASSLDPAPYNEQFF
>TRBJ2-2|TRBD1|TRBV5-4|once
TGTGCCAGCAGCCGCCAGGGGGCGCAGGACACCGGGGAGCTGTTTTTT
CASSRQGAQDTGELFF
>TRBJ1-4|-|TRBV7-2|few
TGTGCCAGCAGCTTGGGCATCTCTGAAAAACTGTTTTTT
CASSLGISEKLFF
>TRBJ2-4|TRBD2|TRBV18|-
TGTGCCAGCTCACCGTCGGGACTAGCGAAAAACATTCAGTACTTC
CASSPSGLAKNIQYF
>TRBJ2-3|-|TRBV7-9|-
TGTGCCAGCAGCAACCAGGGATGGGGGGGCACAGATACGCAGTATTTT
CASSNQGWGGTDTQYF
>TRBJ2-1|-|TRBV16|-
TGTGCCAGCAGCCAATCCGGTGAGCAGTTCTTC
CASSQSGEQFF
>TRBJ2-1|-|TRBV9|once
TGTGCCAGCAGCGCCACTTCGGGACTGTACAATGAGCAGTTCTTC
CASSATSGLYNEQFF
>TRBJ1-5|-|TRBV6-4|-
TGTGCCAGCAGTGAAATAGGAGGGAATCAGCCCCAGCATTTT
CASSEIGGNQPQHF
>TRBJ2-1|TRBD2|TRBV19|-
TGTGCCAGTAAAACCAGGGAGGGCGATGAGCAGTTCTTC
CASKTREGDEQFF
>TRBJ1-2|-|TRBV19|-
TGTGCCAGTAGTATTGACAGGTACTATGGCTACACCTTC
CASSIDRYYGYTF
>TRBJ1-5|-|TRBV5-1|-
TGCGCCAGCAGCTTGGGGGGGGGAGTCAATCAGCCCCAGCATTTT
CASSLGGGVNQPQHF
>TRBJ1-1|-|TRBV9|-
TGTGCCAGCAGCGGAAGTTTGACCGGGCTCTTT
CASSGSLTGLF
>TRBJ1-2|-|TRBV30|-
TGTGCCTGGATAAGGCCCGGCGGGTGGCAGTTTAACTATGGCTACACCTTC
CAWIRPGGWQFNYGYTF
>TRBJ1-3|-|TRBV5-7|-
TGTGCCAGCAGCTTGGCATCAGGGACGGGGGGAAACACCATATATTTT
CASSLASGTGGNTIYF
>TRBJ2-5|TRBD2|TRBV4-2|-
TGTGCCAGCAGCCAGGTAGCGACTAGCGGGGGTCAAGAGACCCAGTACTTC
CASSQVATSGGQETQYF
>TRBJ2-3|-|TRBV2|-
TGTGCCAGCATAACGAGTGTAGTGTCAGATACGCAGTATTTT
CASITSVVSDTQYF
>TRBJ1-4|-|TRBV18|-
TGTGCCAGCTCAGGGACACCGGAAAAACTGTTTTTT
CASSGTPEKLFF
>TRBJ1-3|-|TRBV28|few
TGTGCCAGCAGTCCCCGTCGTGCCCGAAACACCATATATTTT
CASSPRRARNTIYF
>TRBJ2-5|TRBD2|TRBV9|once
TGTGCCAGCAGCCCAAGGACTAGCGGGGCTGAGACCCAGTACTTC
CASSPRTSGAETQYF
>TRBJ2-7|TRBD1|TRBV28|once
TGTGCCAGCAGCCCACGACGGGACAGGGGCTACGAGCAGTACTTC
CASSPRRDRGYEQYF
>TRBJ2-5|TRBD1|TRBV7-2|-
TGTGCCAGCAGCTTAAGGTTATCAGGGGGTAAGGAGACCCAGTACTTC
CASSLRLSGGKETQYF
>TRBJ1-1|-|TRBV6-1|-
TGTGCCAGCAGTGATAGGCCCGAAGCTTTCTTT
CASSDRPEAFF
>TRBJ2-7|-|TRBV28|-
TGTGCCAGCAGTTTATACGGGCAGGGCTACGAGCAGTACTTC
CASSLYGQGYEQYF
>TRBJ1-4|-|TRBV7-2|-
TGTGCCAGCTCTCTTCACGCAACTAATGAAAAACTGTTTTTT
CASSLHATNEKLFF
>TRBJ2-5|-|TRBV11-1|-
TGTGCCAGCAGCTCAACTGGGATACAAGAGACCCAGTACTTC
CASSSTGIQETQYF
>TRBJ1-5|-|TRBV4-3|-
TGCGCCAGCAGCCAACAGTTGGGCAATCAGCCCCAGCATTTT
CASSQQLGNQPQHF
>TRBJ2-7|-|TRBV29-1|-
TGCAGCGTGGGGACGGAGTCCTACGAGCAGTACTTC
CSVGTESYEQYF
>TRBJ1-2|-|TRBV6-1|-
TGTGCCAGCAGTGAATTGGGATCCAGCGGCTACACCTTC
CASSELGSSGYTF